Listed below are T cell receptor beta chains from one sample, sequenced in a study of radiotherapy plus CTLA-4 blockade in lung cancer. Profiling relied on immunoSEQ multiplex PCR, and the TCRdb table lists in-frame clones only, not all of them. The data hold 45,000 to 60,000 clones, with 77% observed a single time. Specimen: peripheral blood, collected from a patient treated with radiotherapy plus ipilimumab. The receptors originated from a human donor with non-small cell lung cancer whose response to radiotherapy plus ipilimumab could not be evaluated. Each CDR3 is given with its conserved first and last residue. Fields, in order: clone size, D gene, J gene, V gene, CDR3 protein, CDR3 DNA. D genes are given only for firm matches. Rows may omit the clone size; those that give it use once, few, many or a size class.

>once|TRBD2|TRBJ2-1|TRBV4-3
CASSQDGTSGFNEQFF
TGCGCCAGCAGCCAAGATGGGACTAGCGGATTCAATGAGCAGTTCTTC
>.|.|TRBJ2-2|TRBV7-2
CASSLAISRAAGELFF
TGTGCCAGCAGCTTAGCTATATCGAGGGCAGCCGGGGAGCTGTTTTTT
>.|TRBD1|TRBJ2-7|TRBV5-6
CASSEDRGYEQYF
TGTGCCAGCAGCGAGGACAGGGGCTACGAGCAGTACTTC
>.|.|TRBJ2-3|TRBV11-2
CASSFRMGRGTDTQYF
TGTGCCAGCAGCTTTCGTATGGGGAGAGGCACAGATACGCAGTATTTT
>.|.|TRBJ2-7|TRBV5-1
CASSLAGFREQYF
TGCGCCAGCAGCTTGGCAGGGTTTCGCGAGCAGTACTTC
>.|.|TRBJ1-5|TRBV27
CASSSLGGFDSNQPQHF
TGTGCCAGCAGTTCCCTAGGAGGTTTCGATAGCAATCAGCCCCAGCATTTT
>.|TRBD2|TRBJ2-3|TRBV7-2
CASSHGSGKRTDTQYF
TGTGCCAGCAGCCACGGAAGCGGGAAACGCACAGATACGCAGTATTTT
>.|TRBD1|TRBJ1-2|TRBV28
CASSFEDRGHYGYTF
TGTGCCAGCAGTTTTGAGGACAGGGGGCACTATGGCTACACCTTC
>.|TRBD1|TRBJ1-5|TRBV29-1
CSVRGTGGGNQPQHF
TGCAGCGTTCGCGGGACAGGAGGCGGCAATCAGCCCCAGCATTTT
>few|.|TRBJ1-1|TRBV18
CASSPPFGQITSGYTEAFF
TGTGCCAGCTCACCACCTTTCGGACAGATCACTTCAGGGTACACTGAAGCTTTCTTT
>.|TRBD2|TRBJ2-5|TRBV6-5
CASRPELAPQETQYF
TGTGCCAGCAGACCCGAACTAGCGCCCCAAGAGACCCAGTACTTC
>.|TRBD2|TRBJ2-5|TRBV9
CASSPRRLAGVETQYF
TGTGCCAGCAGCCCCCGGAGACTAGCGGGAGTGGAGACCCAGTACTTC
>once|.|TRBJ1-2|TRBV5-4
CASSRGTYGYTF
TGTGCCAGCAGCCGGGGGACCTATGGCTACACCTTC
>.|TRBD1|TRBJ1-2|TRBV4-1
CASSQDGQGANGYTF
TGCGCCAGCAGCCAAGACGGCCAGGGGGCTAATGGCTACACCTTC
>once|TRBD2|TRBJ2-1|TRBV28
CASFGGLAGNEQFF
TGTGCCAGCTTCGGGGGACTAGCGGGTAATGAGCAGTTCTTC
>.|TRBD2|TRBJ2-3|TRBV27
CASSPLASGVAQYF
TGTGCCAGCAGTCCCCTTGCTAGCGGGGTCGCGCAGTATTTT
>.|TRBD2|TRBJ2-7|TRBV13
CASSSQLAGGFEQYF
TGTGCCAGCAGCTCACAACTAGCGGGAGGATTCGAGCAGTACTTC
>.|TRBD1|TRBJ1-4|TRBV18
CASSPRTGSNEKLFF
TGTGCCAGCTCACCAAGGACAGGGTCTAATGAAAAACTGTTTTTT
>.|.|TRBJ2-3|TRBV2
CASSADSDTQYF
TGTGCCAGCTCAGCGGATTCAGATACGCAGTATTTT
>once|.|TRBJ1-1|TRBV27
CASSLGSGTEAFF
TGTGCCAGCAGTTTAGGTAGCGGCACTGAAGCTTTCTTT
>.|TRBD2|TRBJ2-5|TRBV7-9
CASSLSSGGETQYF
TGTGCCAGCAGCTTAAGTAGCGGGGGAGAGACCCAGTACTTC
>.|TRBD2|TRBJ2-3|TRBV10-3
CAISDEAISGTDTQYF
TGTGCCATCAGTGACGAAGCGATTAGCGGGACAGATACGCAGTATTTT
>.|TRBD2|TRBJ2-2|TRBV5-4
CASSLGFASGRPNTGELFF
TGTGCCAGCAGCTTGGGATTTGCTAGCGGGAGGCCAAACACCGGGGAGCTGTTTTTT
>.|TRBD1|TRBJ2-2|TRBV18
CASSEQGTGELFF
TGTGCCAGCTCAGAACAGGGGACCGGGGAGCTGTTTTTT
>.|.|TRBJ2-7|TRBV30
CAWSVRRTGNYEQYF
TGTGCCTGGAGTGTACGTCGGACGGGGAACTACGAGCAGTACTTC
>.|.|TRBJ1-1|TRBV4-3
CASSQDLSGLLNTEAFF
TGCGCCAGCAGCCAAGATCTCTCAGGACTCCTGAACACTGAAGCTTTCTTT
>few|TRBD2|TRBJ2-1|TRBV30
CAWSVDGGSGNEQFF
TGTGCCTGGAGTGTAGACGGCGGGAGTGGTAATGAGCAGTTCTTC
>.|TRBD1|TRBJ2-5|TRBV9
CASSIRDRVGETQYF
TGTGCCAGCAGCATCCGGGACAGGGTGGGAGAGACCCAGTACTTC
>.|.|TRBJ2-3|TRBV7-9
CASSGWGRGADTQYF
TGTGCCAGCAGCGGCTGGGGGAGGGGGGCAGATACGCAGTATTTT
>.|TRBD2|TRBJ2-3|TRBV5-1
CASSVLAGEDTQYF
TGCGCCAGCAGCGTACTAGCGGGGGAGGATACGCAGTATTTT
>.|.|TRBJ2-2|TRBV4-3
CASSQGQNTGELFF
TGCGCCAGCAGCCAGGGACAGAACACCGGGGAGCTGTTTTTT
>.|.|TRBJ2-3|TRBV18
CASSDTTAGILDTQYF
TGTGCCAGCTCAGACACAACGGCGGGAATACTAGATACGCAGTATTTT
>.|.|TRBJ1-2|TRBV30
CAWNVRWRAQGYTF
TGTGCCTGGAATGTACGATGGCGGGCCCAGGGCTACACCTTC
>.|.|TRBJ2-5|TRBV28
CASSLYHSQQGSETQYF
TGTGCCAGCAGCCTTTATCATTCCCAACAGGGTTCAGAGACCCAGTACTTC
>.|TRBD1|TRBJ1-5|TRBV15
CATSRLTGGYQPQHF
TGTGCCACCAGCAGACTCACAGGGGGTTATCAGCCCCAGCATTTT
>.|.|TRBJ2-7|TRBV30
CAWIRTGQPYEQYF
TGTGCCTGGATTCGGACGGGACAACCCTACGAGCAGTACTTC
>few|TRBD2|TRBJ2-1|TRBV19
CASHTSGKGKQFF
TGTGCCAGTCATACTAGCGGGAAAGGGAAGCAGTTCTTC
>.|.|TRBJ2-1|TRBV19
CASSMGQRLLWEQFF
TGTGCCAGTAGTATGGGGCAGAGACTTCTATGGGAGCAGTTCTTC
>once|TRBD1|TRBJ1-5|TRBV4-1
CASSQVGARGNQPQHF
TGCGCCAGCAGCCAAGTTGGGGCCAGGGGGAATCAGCCCCAGCATTTT
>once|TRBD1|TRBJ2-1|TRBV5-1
CASSSRDRGRNEQFF
TGCGCCAGCAGCTCCCGGGACAGGGGCCGCAATGAGCAGTTCTTC
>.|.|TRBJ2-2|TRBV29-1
CSVGVGGGGPGGELFF
TGCAGCGTTGGGGTCGGTGGCGGGGGCCCTGGCGGGGAGCTGTTTTTT
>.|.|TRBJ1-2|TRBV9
CASSVGGEIYGYTF
TGTGCCAGCAGCGTAGGGGGGGAGATCTATGGCTACACCTTC
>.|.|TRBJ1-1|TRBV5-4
CASSRTVNTEAFF
TGTGCCAGCAGCAGGACAGTGAACACTGAAGCTTTCTTT
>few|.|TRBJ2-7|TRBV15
CATSLAISYEQYF
TGTGCCACCAGCTTAGCGATCTCCTACGAGCAGTACTTC
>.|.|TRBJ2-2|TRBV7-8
CASSLLGGAPGELFF
TGTGCCAGCAGCTTATTGGGGGGGGCTCCCGGGGAGCTGTTTTTT
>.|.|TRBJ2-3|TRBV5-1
CASSLSSGTDTQYF
TGCGCCAGCAGCTTGTCAAGCGGCACAGATACGCAGTATTTT
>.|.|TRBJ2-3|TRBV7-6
CASSLDETRDTQYF
TGTGCCAGCAGCTTAGACGAGACGAGGGATACGCAGTATTTT
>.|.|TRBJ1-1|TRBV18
CASSESGNTEAFF
TGTGCCAGCTCGGAGAGTGGGAACACTGAAGCTTTCTTT
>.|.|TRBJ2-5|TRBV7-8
CASSFPGGWETQYF
TGTGCCAGCAGCTTCCCAGGGGGGTGGGAGACCCAGTACTTC
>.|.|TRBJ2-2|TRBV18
CASSPFRDGANTGELFF
TGTGCCAGCTCACCTTTTCGCGACGGAGCGAACACCGGGGAGCTGTTTTTT
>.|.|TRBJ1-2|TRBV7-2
CASSSFLEDYGYTF
TGTGCCAGCAGCTCGTTCCTGGAGGACTATGGCTACACCTTC
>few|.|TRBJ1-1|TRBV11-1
CASSLVRGGTEAFF
TGTGCCAGCAGCTTAGTCCGGGGAGGCACTGAAGCTTTCTTT
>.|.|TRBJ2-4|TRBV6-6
CASSYSRGLRDIQYF
TGTGCCAGCAGTTACTCGCGGGGCCTCAGGGACATTCAGTACTTC
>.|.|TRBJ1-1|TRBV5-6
CASSLWRGRITEAFF
TGTGCCAGCAGCTTGTGGAGGGGTAGGATTACTGAAGCTTTCTTT
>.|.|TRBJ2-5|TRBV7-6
CASSLRTTQETQYF
TGTGCCAGCAGCTTACGGACTACCCAGGAGACCCAGTACTTC
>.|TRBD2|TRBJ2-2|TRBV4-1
CASSQGLAGAVTGELFF
TGCGCCAGCAGCCAGGGACTAGCGGGGGCGGTCACCGGGGAGCTGTTTTTT
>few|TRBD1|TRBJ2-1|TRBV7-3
CASSSRDRDDEQFF
TGTGCCAGCAGCTCCCGGGACAGGGACGATGAGCAGTTCTTC